Reported below is one TCR beta chain. Its specific antigen is unknown. One base away there is no much larger clone; base qualities are not given. These data belong to a study of cytomegalovirus exposure and HLA in healthy donors (TCRdb year 2017). Describing the broader study: An earlier analysis of approximately 640 of the donors reported about 250 Gb of sequence data and roughly 100 million unique TCR beta sequences from around 200 million T cells. An early release covering roughly 640 HLA-typed donors comprised 300 to 350 gigabases of sequencing data and 65 million to 100 million unique TCR sequences. Of the 300 to 450 genotyped donors, 65% to 90% were placed in the genetic ancestry cluster associated with self-reported Caucasian donors. The study aimed to test whether signatures of past pathogen exposure could be identified by cataloging public T cell receptors. Using immunosequencing, the study profiled T cell repertoires from around 670 subjects and related those repertoires to cytomegalovirus serostatus. In addition to the first cohort of 650 to 750 subjects, a separate validation cohort of 120 different subjects was used. The study combined high-throughput TCR immunosequencing, statistical association of individual TCRs with disease status, and machine learning to predict cytomegalovirus infection status. A later analysis re-examined previously published TCR beta repertoires from hundreds of donors and added high-resolution HLA genotyping to investigate patterns of TCR occurrence. In the later analysis, no new phenotypic data were used to find candidate immune exposures; instead, reliance was placed on TCR beta sequences and their occurrence across donors. To decide whether each TCR beta V gene segment behaved as functional or pseudogenic, an earlier analysis of approximately 620 of the donors relied on high-throughput TCR beta sequencing. Alongside the repertoire data, information on donor age, sex, ethnicity and CMV serostatus was compiled. A later genetic analysis took genome-wide SNP genotypes for about 55% of the 666 donors and used that subset as a discovery cohort. Every repertoire in the discovery cohort had been generated on one and the same sequencing platform. Class I and class II HLA loci were covered by the typing at four-digit resolution. The number of typed donors differed by locus: about 629-630 for A, B, C, DRB1 and DQB1; some 540 for DQA1; approximately 600 for DPA1; and around 470 for DPB1. Roughly five DR-DQ haplotypes were handled as single units for association and clustering because linkage in the cohort was strong. Among some 410 genotyped donors of the cohort, an average of approximately 200,000 unique TCR beta nucleotide sequences was sequenced per donor, of which about 19% were non-productive. What the work shows at the level of the full study, not this receptor alone: Linkage disequilibrium might explain the correlated functional status among segregating V segments, but an unknown experimental factor could not be excluded. A later analysis found that HLA-associated TCR beta chains were more clonally expanded and had lower generation probabilities than equally common non-associated chains. Specific HLA alleles were associated with around 18,000 TCR beta sequences at a false discovery rate of 0.05 in a later analysis. In vitro tests confirmed that a few of the cytomegalovirus-associated TCR beta chains recognize cytomegalovirus antigens. The only immune exposure information available for the cohort was CMV serostatus. Because HLA typing was missing for some donors at each locus, association tests included only the typed subset. Because counts were too low, about 18 rarely observed V segments, including chromosome 9 orphons, were excluded from the earlier analysis of 587 of the donors. Most TCR sequences were observed very rarely across donors, whereas some public TCRs were present in many individuals. Several of the top co-occurrence clusters appeared to be linked to parvovirus B19, influenza, CMV and Epstein-Barr virus, according to a later analysis. V-gene and J-gene trimming of TCR beta chains was associated with a missense DCLRE1C variant in a later genetic analysis, and the association was replicated in an independent cohort. It was suggested by the authors that the approach could potentially be generalized to other disease states and immunological phenotypes. A further reported finding was that TCR beta sequences accurately predicted the HLA-A and HLA-B alleles for most subjects in the first cohort. In this cohort, only TCR beta chains were sequenced, and detectable features were limited by the absence of alpha or paired-chain data. Compared with the 666-donor mean, donors in an Asian-associated ancestry cluster had fewer N-insertions in productive TCRs, according to a later genetic analysis. In the study, approximately 160 TCR beta chains were listed as associated with cytomegalovirus. Roughly uniform sequencing depth across donors was assumed in presence/absence analyses, although this assumption may not hold. Assigning TCR associations to individual alleles was difficult when HLA alleles, especially DR and DQ, strongly co-occurred. The sequencing pipeline was judged likely to have produced a cluster of highly shared sequence variants as a technical artifact. The classifier was reported to diagnose cytomegalovirus status with high specificity and sensitivity in both the original and validation cohorts. Broadly in line with IMGT annotations, most TCR beta V segments showed up in productive rearrangements about 87% or about 30% of the time in an earlier analysis of approximately 640 of the donors. According to a later analysis, most CMV-associated TCR beta chains appeared to be HLA-restricted, and the HLA associations seemed to be driven largely by CMV exposure. A later analysis found that TCR association rates varied across HLA loci, with DRB1 alleles showing the most associated TCRs and HLA-C alleles the fewest.

Library generation was performed with the immunoSEQ multiplex PCR assay. The multiplex PCR relied on a mix of 60 forward primers for TCR Vbeta segments and 13 reverse primers for TCR Jbeta segments. A multiplex PCR assay on genomic DNA amplified the CDR3 region of rearranged TCR beta genes. The Illumina HiSeq System was used to sequence the amplified TCR beta libraries as 87-base-pair reads. Per the original workflow: In a later analysis, tens of millions of unique TCR beta chains were counted across the approximately 640 repertoires, and roughly 11 million of these chains were shared by at least two donors. To remove PCR and sequencing errors, raw reads were error-corrected and collapsed into unique sequences using a nearest-neighbor algorithm that merged closely related sequences. To assign V, D and J gene segments, CDR3 sequences were aligned to IMGT reference sequences. For a sequence to be retained, a match of at least six nucleotides was required to both a V gene segment and a J gene segment. A rearrangement was called productive if the CDR3 had no stop codons and remained in frame with V and J, and every other rearrangement was called non-productive. CDR3 was defined by IMGT convention, running from the second conserved V-encoded cysteine to the conserved J-encoded phenylalanine. In an earlier analysis of 500 to 650 of the donors, sequences lacking an unambiguous match to a single V gene segment were excluded. In an earlier analysis of approximately 560 of the donors, a V segment was called functional when productive rearrangements were above 56.7%, and segregating when the standard deviation between donors exceeded 5%. To diagnose cytomegalovirus status from the catalog of TCR beta chain sequences, a statistical classification framework was built. In a later analysis, TCR nucleotide sequences were compared against IMGT/GENE-DB human TR gene sequences so that V and J genes could be assigned. The TCRdist pipeline was used in a later analysis to assign CDR3 sequences and most-parsimonious VDJ recombination scenarios. In a later analysis, each TCR beta chain was defined by its CDR3 amino acid sequence together with its V-gene family, and reads lacking a unique V-gene family were excluded. To address suspected cross-contamination and a sequencing artifact, a later analysis removed several hundred highly shared, low-generation-probability nucleotide sequences. A later analysis calculated a clonal expansion index for each public chain from normalized within-repertoire ranks of inferred template counts. A later analysis computed generation probabilities with a VDJ recombination model fitted to out-of-frame rearrangements, and checked the results against IGoR. Hypergeometric tests were used in a later analysis to score TCR-TCR, TCR-HLA and TCR-CMV co-occurrence, with a repertoire-size bias correction applied to the TCR pairs. A later analysis estimated false discovery rates by permuting HLA or CMV assignments 20 times. In a later analysis, co-occurring TCRs were grouped with DBSCAN, and TCRdist sequence similarity was added when clustering was performed within HLA-allele-positive subsets. Co-occurrence clustering excluded repertoires with fewer than 30,000 or more than 120,000 public chains, plus five with anomalous nucleotide sharing. TCRdb carries this immuneACCESS record with in-frame sequences only. Its versions omit some clonotypes, under half of them owing to an unresolved V gene in the studies checked, with the rest unexplained. V and J calls and clone size are as listed in that table; D and trimming were resolved from the DNA. For this sample there are around 98,000 clones; more than 70% appear just once. Together, the top ten hold approximately 3.8% of the sample.

The cohort consisted of 600 to 700 healthy bone marrow donors. At the time of sampling, every cohort member was nominally healthy, though immune exposures that went unrecorded were likely present. The donor was CMV seronegative and was included in the group of under 450 seronegative cohort members. A peripheral blood sample was collected from each donor, and TCR beta sequencing was performed on peripheral blood mononuclear cells. Genomic DNA was extracted from the blood cell samples with the Qiagen DNeasy Blood Extraction Kit. The receptor was isolated from a woman aged 40 to 49 in good health and CMV-seronegative. The sequenced sample consisted of PBMCs.

In nucleotides, the sequence is TGTGCCAGCAGCTTAGGACAGGGGAACGAGCAGTACTTC. Its amino acids are CASSLGQGNEQYF. The V and J segments used are TRBV7-6 and TRBJ2-7, with 8 central nucleotides matching TRBD1. Relative to germline, V is missing 1 base and J is missing 5 bases, with 1 base of the junction outside any gene match. Looking up the germline V gene yields CDR1 SGHVS and CDR2 FNYEAQ. There are 13 amino acids in the CDR3, from cysteine to phenylalanine inclusive. Here the CDR3 DNA is all that survives: 39 bases in frame from base 1.